These 17 T cell receptor beta chains were sequenced from one sample in a study of blood T cell repertoires in COVID-19. Sequencing was performed with immunoSEQ multiplex PCR; in TCRdb, only in-frame clones are kept and a portion is missing. The sample lists roughly 280,000 clones, over 75% seen once, with 2.4% in the top ten. Sequenced sample: PBMCs or T cells enriched from blood (not recorded which). The receptors here all came from a woman aged 18 to 35 who had recovered from COVID-19.

This chain joins TRBV5-1 and TRBJ2-3, with D possibly being TRBD1 (5 bases). V dropped 0 bases and J dropped 0 bases, with 11 bases sitting between them. Germline CDR1 and CDR2: SGHRS and YFSETQ. This CDR3 is built from 16 residues. Written as DNA, the CDR3 is TGCGCCAGCAGCTTGGAGCCAGGGCTTAGCACAGATACGCAGTATTTT. Translating it yields CASSLEPGLSTDTQYF.

The V and J genes are TRBV5-1 and TRBJ1-2; D uncertain. CDR3 size: 14 residues. V lost 4 bases to trimming and J lost 3 bases, with 13 bases between them. Per germline, CDR1 SGHRS and CDR2 YFSETQ. CDR3 sequence (DNA): TGCGCCAGCAGCGAGGCCGGGTCTCACTATGGCTACACCTTC. It translates to CASSEAGSHYGYTF. Complete variable domain (other parts from reference TRBV5-1 and TRBJ1-2): KAGVTQTPRYLIKTRGQQVTLSCSPISGHRSVSWYQQTPGQGLQFLFEYFSETQRNKGNFPGRFSGRQFSNSRSEMNVSTLELGDSALYLCASSEAGSHYGYTFGSGTRLTVV.

The rearrangement links TRBV9 to TRBJ2-5; D remains ambiguous. V was shortened by 4 bases and J by 7 bases, with 8 bases between the two germline ends. Per germline, CDR1 SGDLS and CDR2 YYNGEE. This CDR3 region has 11 residues. Written as DNA, the CDR3 is TGTGCCAGCAGCAGTGGGCGGACCCAGTACTTC. The encoded protein is CASSSGRTQYF.

V is TRBV11-2 and J is TRBJ2-2; 7 nucleotides align to TRBD1. CDR3 size: 13 residues. The trim removed 2 bases at V and 6 bases at J, leaving 0 bases unmatched. Per the germline V gene, CDR1 is SGHAT and CDR2 is FQNNGV. The CDR3 bases are TGTGCCAGCAGCTTAACAGGGGCCGGGGAGCTGTTTTTT. It translates to CASSLTGAGELFF.

The chain couples TRBV24-1 to TRBJ1-4; TRBD1 matches at 8 bases. Trimming removed 8 bases from V and 4 bases from J; junction bases left unmatched: 11. CDR1 KGHDR and CDR2 SFDVKD come from the germline V gene. This CDR3 has 16 amino acids. CDR3 residues: CATTSQSGTGNEKLFF. The DNA of the CDR3 is TGTGCCACCACTTCTCAATCCGGGACAGGTAATGAAAAACTGTTTTTT.

The chain joins TRBV11-3 to TRBJ1-1; D remains unclear. The CDR3 loop spans 13 amino acids. V lost 5 bases, J lost 1 base, and 8 bases lay in between. Germline CDR1 and CDR2: SGHNT and YENEEA. Here the CDR3 reads CASSAQANTEAFF. As DNA, the CDR3 is TGTGCCAGCAGCGCTCAGGCGAACACTGAAGCTTTCTTT.

V usage is TRBV6-6 and J usage is TRBJ2-2, with 10 bases fitting TRBD2. This CDR3 has 15 amino acids. Germline V gives CDR1 MNHNY, CDR2 SVGAGI (reference sequence). V was pared by 2 bases and J by 6 bases, with 3 bases of the junction left unmatched. In nucleotides, the CDR3 is TGTGCCAGCAGTTACGGTAGCGGGGGGCCCGGGGAGCTGTTTTTT. Its translation is CASSYGSGGPGELFF.

The genes are TRBV13 and TRBJ2-5; 12 nucleotides align to TRBD2. J lost 2 bases, V lost 3 bases, and 1 base had no gene match. The germline gives CDR1 PRHDT, CDR2 FYEKMQ (reference sequence). CDR3 length: 15 residues. This CDR3 reads CASSFGTSGQETQYF. CDR3 bases: TGTGCCAGCAGCTTCGGGACTAGCGGGCAAGAGACCCAGTACTTC. Using reference TRBV13 and TRBJ2-5 for the parts outside the CDR3, the full variable domain is AAGVIQSPRHLIKEKRETATLKCYPIPRHDTVYWYQQGPGQDPQFLISFYEKMQSDKGSIPDRFSAQQFSDYHSELNMSSLELGDSALYFCASSFGTSGQETQYFGPGTRLLVL.

V gene TRBV6-6 combines with J gene TRBJ2-7; tentatively, D is TRBD1 (6 bases). Germline loops: CDR1 MNHNY, CDR2 SVGAGI (reference sequence). The CDR3 runs 13 residues. The ends were cut back, 6 bases at V and 11 bases at J, with 20 bases in the middle. CDR3 amino acids: CASSSPPTGLEYF. CDR3 DNA: TGTGCCAGCAGCTCTCCCCCCACAGGGCTGGAGTACTTC.

Here the CDR3 DNA reads TGCGCCAGCAGCCCCGGGACTAATCTAAACATTCAGTACTTC. This sequence encodes CASSPGTNLNIQYF. J is TRBJ2-4 and V is TRBV5-1; TRBD2 matches 7 bases. After removal of 4 bases from V and 6 bases from J, the junction contained 7 bases not matched to a gene. The CDR3 spans 14 residues. Germline CDR1 SGHRS, CDR2 YFSETQ.

This sequence joins TRBV5-1 and TRBJ1-2, with D unresolved. Deletions cut 4 bases from V and 1 base from J, with 14 bases between. The germline gives CDR1 SGHRS, CDR2 YFSETQ. The CDR3 spans 15 residues. The chain's CDR3 is CASSITSGINYGYTF. In DNA form, the CDR3 reads TGCGCCAGCAGCATTACTTCCGGGATTAACTATGGCTACACCTTC. The entire variable domain, with the rest obtained from reference TRBV5-1 and TRBJ1-2, is as follows: KAGVTQTPRYLIKTRGQQVTLSCSPISGHRSVSWYQQTPGQGLQFLFEYFSETQRNKGNFPGRFSGRQFSNSRSEMNVSTLELGDSALYLCASSITSGINYGYTFGSGTRLTVV.

This clone was seen just once. V usage is TRBV28 and J usage is TRBJ2-3; the D gene is possibly TRBD2 (7 bases). Per germline, CDR1 MDHEN and CDR2 SYDVKM. There are 16 residues in the CDR3. The germline V and J ends were trimmed by 2 bases and 3 bases, with 15 bases remaining between them. Here the CDR3 reads CASSLAWGGDTDTQYF. The CDR3 coding sequence is TGTGCCAGCAGTTTAGCATGGGGGGGCGATACAGATACGCAGTATTTT.

This clone is a singleton in its sample. The V and J genes are TRBV9 and TRBJ2-7; the D gene is possibly TRBD1 (5 bases). Between the trimmed V and J ends, which lost 2 bases and 0 bases, there was a span of 18 bases. Germline CDR1 SGDLS, CDR2 YYNGEE. The CDR3 has 17 residues. CDR3 nucleotides: TGTGCCAGCAGCGTGAGGCTTCACAGGCCCATCTCCTACGAGCAGTACTTC. This translates into CASSVRLHRPISYEQYF.

This clone was picked up one time. The chain has TRBV7-3 and TRBJ2-5; D unclear. Germline loops: CDR1 SGHTA, CDR2 FQGTGA. CDR3 length: 13 residues. Trimming cost V 6 bases and J 0 bases, with 8 bases left between them. CDR3 amino acids: CASRSADQETQYF. The CDR3 nucleotides are TGTGCCAGCAGATCTGCAGACCAAGAGACCCAGTACTTC.

The J gene is TRBJ2-5, the V gene TRBV7-2; the match to TRBD2 covers 8 bases. The CDR3 loop spans 18 amino acids. The V gene end was trimmed by 1 base and the J gene end by 5 bases; junction bases not matched to a gene: 15. Germline V gene data show CDR1 as SGHTA and CDR2 as FQGNSA. CDR3 nucleotide sequence: TGTGCCAGCAGCTTAGTTCGAGGCTACACCGGGGGGGCGGAGACCCAGTACTTC. As protein: CASSLVRGYTGGAETQYF.

This chain uses TRBV6-1 with TRBJ1-2, with TRBD1 as a possible D gene (6 bases). The CDR3 loop spans 14 amino acids. Trimming removed 3 bases at V and 0 bases at J, with 8 bases between. Germline CDR1 reads MNHNS; CDR2 reads SASEGT. CDR3 nucleotides: TGTGCCAGCAGTGACAGGGGAGCTAACTATGGCTACACCTTC. Translating it yields CASSDRGANYGYTF.

The V and J genes are TRBV7-2 and TRBJ2-7, with TRBD1 identical over 7 bases. Germline V CDR1 and CDR2: SGHTA, FQGNSA. The CDR3 length is 13 residues. The ends lost 3 bases at V and 3 bases at J; junction bases unmatched: 2. The CDR3 loop reads CASSFGQDYEQYF. In DNA, the CDR3 is TGTGCCAGCAGCTTTGGACAGGACTACGAGCAGTACTTC.